Listed below are T cell receptor beta chains from one sample, sequenced in a study of CD8+CD57+ T cells in acquired aplastic anemia. One entry per CDR3 protein results from TCRdb running MiXCR on the reads. Of roughly 180,000 distinct CDR3 sequences listed, 40% to 55% are singletons. Material for sequencing was sorted CD4+, CD8+, or CD8+CD57+ T cells (not recorded which) from PBMCs. The receptors were gathered from a human donor in good health. Each CDR3 is given with its conserved first and last residue. D genes are given only for firm matches. Part of the rows lack a size; the others show once, few, many or a class for expanded clones.

.	TRBV10-3	.	TRBJ2-7	TGTGCCATCCGCGCCGGACAGCCCTACGAGCAGTACTTC	CAIRAGQPYEQYF
TRBD2	TRBV5-1	many	TRBJ2-2	TGCGCCAGCAGCTTGGTGACTAGCGGGACCGGGGAGCTGTTTTTT	CASSLVTSGTGELFF
.	TRBV4-1	.	TRBJ2-3	TGCGCCAGCAGTCAAGACGGAGGGACGCAGTATTTT	CASSQDGGTQYF
.	TRBV20-1	few	TRBJ2-7	TGCAGTGCTAGTGACAACTCCGGGGGCCGAACCTACGAGCAGTACTTC	CSASDNSGGRTYEQYF
.	TRBV2	.	TRBJ1-2	TGTGCCAGCAGTGTACAGGGAAGTAAGGGCTACACCTTC	CASSVQGSKGYTF
TRBD1	TRBV7-2	many	TRBJ1-1	TGTGCCAGCAGCTTAGGGATTTCGGCGGGACAGGGTGAAGCTTTCTTT	CASSLGISAGQGEAFF
.	TRBV10-3	.	TRBJ2-1	TGTGCCATCAGTGAGGGTCGCTACTACAATGAGCAGTTCTTC	CAISEGRYYNEQFF
TRBD1	TRBV15	many	TRBJ2-7	TGTGCCACCAGCAGAGAAGGGGGCTTCTACGAGCAGTACTTC	CATSREGGFYEQYF
.	TRBV2	.	TRBJ2-7	TGTGCCAGCAAGGGTGGGACCACTACCTCCTACGAGCAGTACTTC	CASKGGTTTSYEQYF
.	TRBV20-1	once	TRBJ2-1	TGCAGTGCTCCTTGGGGGAACGAGCAGTTCTTC	CSAPWGNEQFF
.	TRBV7-9	few	TRBJ2-4	TGTGCCAGCAGCTTTGAAGCAAACATTCAGTACTTC	CASSFEANIQYF
TRBD1	TRBV20-1	many	TRBJ2-3	TGCAGTGCTCTAGGACAGGTGCGATATACGCAGTATTTT	CSALGQVRYTQYF
.	TRBV9	.	TRBJ2-1	TGTGCCAGCAGCGCGGAGTTTCATGACGGGTTCTACAATGAGCAGTTCTTC	CASSAEFHDGFYNEQFF
.	TRBV6-5	many	TRBJ1-1	TGTGCCAGCAATAGGGTACGGAACACTGAAGCTTTCTTT	CASNRVRNTEAFF
.	TRBV12-3/TRBV12-4	.	TRBJ1-4	TGTGCCAGCAGTCTCATAGGGCCTACAACTAATGAAAAACTGTTTTTT	CASSLIGPTTNEKLFF
.	TRBV6-1	.	TRBJ1-1	TGTGCCAGCAGTCAAGGGACATACACTGAAGCTTTCTTT	CASSQGTYTEAFF
TRBD1	TRBV4-3	many	TRBJ2-2	TGCGCCAGCAGCAGACAGGGGGTAGTAACCGGGGAGCTGTTTTTT	CASSRQGVVTGELFF
.	TRBV18	few	TRBJ1-5	TGTGCCAGCTCACCGTACGGACCAGATTATAGCAATCAGCCCCAGCATTTT	CASSPYGPDYSNQPQHF
.	TRBV4-2	many	TRBJ2-6	TGTGCCAGCAGCCCAGGTGTCCTCTTCGGGGCCAACGTCCTGACTTTC	CASSPGVLFGANVLTF
TRBD2	TRBV5-1	many	TRBJ2-1	TGCGCCAGCAGCTTGGTAGGGACTAGCGGATACAATGAGCAGTTCTTC	CASSLVGTSGYNEQFF
TRBD1	TRBV7-2	.	TRBJ2-5	TGTGCCAGCAGTTTAACTGGGGGACAGGGCCAAGAGACCCAGTACTTC	CASSLTGGQGQETQYF
TRBD2	TRBV7-2	many	TRBJ2-7	TGTGCCAGCAGCTTAGGGTCTTCGGCTAGCGGGAGCTACGAGCAGTACTTC	CASSLGSSASGSYEQYF
TRBD2	TRBV7-8	.	TRBJ2-5	TGTGCCAGCAGCTTAAATCCTAGCGGGGGGCGACAAGAGACCCAGTACTTC	CASSLNPSGGRQETQYF
.	TRBV7-8	many	TRBJ2-1	TGTGCCAGCAGCCAGGGGCCGGGCCGAGACTACAATGAGCAGTTCTTC	CASSQGPGRDYNEQFF
.	TRBV7-6	many	TRBJ2-7	TGTGCCAGCAGCTTAGCGCCACAGGGAACTTACGAGCAGTACTTC	CASSLAPQGTYEQYF
TRBD1	TRBV11-2	.	TRBJ2-2	TGTGCCAGCAGCTTACTACCCGGGACAGGGCCCACCGGGGAGCTGTTTTTT	CASSLLPGTGPTGELFF
.	TRBV25-1	.	TRBJ2-3	TGTGCCAGCAGTGGTGTAGGCACAGATACGCAGTATTTT	CASSGVGTDTQYF
.	TRBV24-1	many	TRBJ1-2	TGTGCCACCAGTGACACGAACGGGGCGTCAGGCTATGGCTACACCTTC	CATSDTNGASGYGYTF
.	TRBV10-3	once	TRBJ1-4	TGTGCCATCAGTGAGTCCCAGGCAACTAATGAAAAACTGTTTTTT	CAISESQATNEKLFF
.	TRBV24-1	few	TRBJ2-7	TGTGCCACCAGTGATCAAGCTCCCTACGAGCAGTACTTC	CATSDQAPYEQYF
TRBD1	TRBV25-1	.	TRBJ2-2	TGTGCCAGCAGTGAATTATTTGGGACAGCGAACACCGGGGAGCTGTTTTTT	CASSELFGTANTGELFF
TRBD2	TRBV5-4	many	TRBJ2-2	TGTGCCAGCAGCTTTGTAGCGGGGAACACCGGGGAGCTGTTTTTT	CASSFVAGNTGELFF
.	TRBV19	.	TRBJ2-2	TGTGCCAGTAGTGTCGGCTGGAACACCGGGGAGCTGTTTTTT	CASSVGWNTGELFF
.	TRBV11-1	.	TRBJ2-1	TGTGCCAGCAGCTTAGGTTCAAGCGTTGTTGAGCAGTTCTTC	CASSLGSSVVEQFF
.	TRBV7-2	.	TRBJ1-2	TGTGCCAGCAGCCATGGGGACGGGCCTTCCTATGGTTACACCTTC	CASSHGDGPSYGYTF
.	TRBV20-1	.	TRBJ2-7	TGCAGTGCTAGCGCGTCCCTCCTAGCTTCGGGTCCCCAGTACTTC	CSASASLLASGPQYF
.	TRBV10-3	few	TRBJ1-5	TGTGCCATCAGTGCCGGTGATCAGCCCCAGCATTTT	CAISAGDQPQHF
.	TRBV20-1	.	TRBJ2-1	TGCAGTGCTAGAGCCCCCTTATACAATGAGCAGTTCTTC	CSARAPLYNEQFF
.	TRBV15	few	TRBJ1-1	TGTGCCACCGGTGAAGGGAACACTGAAGCTTTCTTT	CATGEGNTEAFF
.	TRBV7-6	few	TRBJ1-6	TGTGCCAGCAGCTTAGCAGACATCAGAAATAATTCACCCCTCCACTTT	CASSLADIRNNSPLHF
.	TRBV2	.	TRBJ2-7	TGTGCCAGCAGTGACCCGAGATCCTACGAGCAGTACTTC	CASSDPRSYEQYF
.	TRBV29-1	few	TRBJ2-7	TGCAGCGTTGGTTTTGTCTACGAGCAGTACTTC	CSVGFVYEQYF
.	TRBV2	.	TRBJ2-5	TGTGCCAGCGGTACAGATCAAGAGACCCAGTACTTC	CASGTDQETQYF
.	TRBV20-1	.	TRBJ2-7	TGCAGTGCTAGAGATAGAGAAAGCGGCGGGTTCTACGAGCAGTACTTC	CSARDRESGGFYEQYF
TRBD2	TRBV7-8	many	TRBJ2-7	TGTGCCAGCAGAGACACTAGCGGGAGGGCTCAGTTGTACTTC	CASRDTSGRAQLYF
TRBD1	TRBV3-1	many	TRBJ1-6	TGTGCCAGCAGCCAATCCGGGACAGATAATTCACCCCTCCACTTT	CASSQSGTDNSPLHF
TRBD2	TRBV20-1	few	TRBJ2-1	TGCAGTGCTAGAGATGCATTAGTGCGGGAGATCTCCTACAATGAGCAGTTCTTC	CSARDALVREISYNEQFF
.	TRBV12-3/TRBV12-4	few	TRBJ2-7	TGTGCCAGCAGTCTAAACCCGGGGGCGGGGCACTACGAGCAGTACTTC	CASSLNPGAGHYEQYF
TRBD1	TRBV11-1	.	TRBJ2-7	TGTGCCAGCAGCTGGACAGGGAGCCAGTTCGTAGTGGGTGAGCAGTACTTC	CASSWTGSQFVVGEQYF
.	TRBV2	many	TRBJ2-7	TGTGCCAGCAGTGAATTCTCAGGGGCGAAGGGTTACGAGCAGTACTTC	CASSEFSGAKGYEQYF